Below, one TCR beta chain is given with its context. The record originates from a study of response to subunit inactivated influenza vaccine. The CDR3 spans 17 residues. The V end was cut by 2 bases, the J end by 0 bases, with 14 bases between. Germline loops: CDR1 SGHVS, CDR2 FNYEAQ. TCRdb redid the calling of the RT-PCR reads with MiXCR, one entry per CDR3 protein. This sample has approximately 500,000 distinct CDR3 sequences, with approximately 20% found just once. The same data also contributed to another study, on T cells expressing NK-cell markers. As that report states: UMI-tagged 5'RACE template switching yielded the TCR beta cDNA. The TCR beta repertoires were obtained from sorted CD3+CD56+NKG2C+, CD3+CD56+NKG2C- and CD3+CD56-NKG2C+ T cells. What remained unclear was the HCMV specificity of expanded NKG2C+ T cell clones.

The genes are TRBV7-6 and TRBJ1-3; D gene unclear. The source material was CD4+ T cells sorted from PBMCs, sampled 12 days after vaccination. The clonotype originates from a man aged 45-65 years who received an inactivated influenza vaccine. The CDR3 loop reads CASSLSGSGISGNTIYF. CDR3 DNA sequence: TGTGCCAGCAGCTTATCGGGCAGTGGGATCTCTGGAAACACCATATATTTT.